The following is a T cell receptor (beta chain) sequence with its context. Antigen: not known. This CDR3 spans 14 amino acids. V lost 0 bases and J 1 base, leaving 6 bases between the germline ends. The germline V gene encodes CDR1 SGHDT and CDR2 YYEEEE. The sample is drawn from a study of T-cell memory formation after mild COVID-19. Barcoded TCR alpha and TCR beta cDNA libraries with UMIs came from 5'RACE using constant-segment primers. TCRdb itself ran the 5' RACE reads through MiXCR, one entry per CDR3 protein. The sample contains roughly 400,000 distinct CDR3 sequences, around 17% of which appear only once. Study-wide findings and caveats: Chiefly within CM and EM were the contracting CD4+ clones; CD8+ ones were within EMRA.

The chain employs TRBV5-6 and TRBJ2-3; D is possibly TRBD1 (5 bases). This TCR was recovered from a man aged 18-30 years who had mild COVID-19 (a few samples of this study predate the infection). Cell type and time point are not known. Sequencing used PBMCs or a T cell subset sorted from them (not recorded which). CDR3 coding DNA: TGTGCCAGCAGCTTGGAGACAGGCACAGATACGCAGTATTTT. Translation gives CASSLETGTDTQYF.